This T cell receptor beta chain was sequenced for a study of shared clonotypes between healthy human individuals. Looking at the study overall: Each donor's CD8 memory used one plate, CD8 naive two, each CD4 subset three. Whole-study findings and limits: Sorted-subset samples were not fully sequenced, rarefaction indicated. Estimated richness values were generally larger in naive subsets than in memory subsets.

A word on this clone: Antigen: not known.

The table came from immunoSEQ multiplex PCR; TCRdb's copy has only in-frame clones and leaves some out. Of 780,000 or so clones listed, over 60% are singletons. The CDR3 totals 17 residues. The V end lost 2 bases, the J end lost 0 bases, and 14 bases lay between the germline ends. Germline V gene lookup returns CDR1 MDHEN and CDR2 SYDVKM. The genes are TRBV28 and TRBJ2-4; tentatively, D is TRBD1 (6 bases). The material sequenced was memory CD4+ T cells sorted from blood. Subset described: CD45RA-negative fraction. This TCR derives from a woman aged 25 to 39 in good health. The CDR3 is CASSLHMTGPAKNIQYF. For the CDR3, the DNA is TGTGCCAGCAGTTTACATATGACAGGTCCAGCCAAAAACATTCAGTACTTC.